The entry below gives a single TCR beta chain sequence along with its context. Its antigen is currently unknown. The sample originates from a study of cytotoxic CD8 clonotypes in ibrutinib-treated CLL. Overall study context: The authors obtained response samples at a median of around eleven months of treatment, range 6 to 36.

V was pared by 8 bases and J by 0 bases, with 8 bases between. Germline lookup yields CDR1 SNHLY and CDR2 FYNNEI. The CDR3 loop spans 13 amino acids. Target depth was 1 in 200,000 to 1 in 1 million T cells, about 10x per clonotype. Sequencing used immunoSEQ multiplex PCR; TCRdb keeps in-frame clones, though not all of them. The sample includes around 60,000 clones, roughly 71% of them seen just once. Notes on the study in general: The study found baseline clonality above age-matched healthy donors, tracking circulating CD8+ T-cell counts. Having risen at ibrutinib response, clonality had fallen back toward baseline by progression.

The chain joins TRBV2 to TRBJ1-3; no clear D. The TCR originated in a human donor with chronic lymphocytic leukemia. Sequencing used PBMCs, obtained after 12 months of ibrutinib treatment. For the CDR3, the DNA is TGTGCCAGCTCGGCAGTCTCTGGAAACACCATATATTTT. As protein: CASSAVSGNTIYF.